Listed here are 3 T cell receptor beta chains from one sample, sequenced in a study of siplizumab effects on memory and regulatory T cells. Repertoires were generated with immunoSEQ multiplex PCR, while TCRdb's copy carries only in-frame clones and drops some. The sample comprises 75,000 to 100,000 clones, around 94% of which are singletons, and roughly 1.3% rests with the top ten. The sequenced sample was non-Treg CD4+ T cells sorted from blood. The receptors come from a human donor in good health.

To note about this clone: The junction and the germline gene differ at one end; a read error may be behind it. This chain joins TRBV6-1 and TRBJ2-5; D uncertain. Germline CDR1 and CDR2: MNHNS and SASEGT. This CDR3 has 16 residues. Here the CDR3 DNA reads TGTGCCAGCATTGAAACCCCGGACGTTTTTGGAGAGACCCAGTACTTC. This gives the protein CASIETPDVFGETQYF.

The chain couples TRBV14 to TRBJ2-1; 8 bases map to TRBD2. J was trimmed by 0 bases and V by 0 bases; bases with no gene match: 10. This CDR3 is 19 amino acids long. From germline, CDR1 is SGHDN and CDR2 FVKESK. CDR3 in DNA: TGTGCCAGCAGCCAAGATTGGGGGGCGGGAGGCTTCTCCTACAATGAGCAGTTCTTC. It specifies CASSQDWGAGGFSYNEQFF.

The CDR3 sequence is CAISARKSQGDNYGYTF. DNA for the CDR3: TGTGCCATCAGTGCACGCAAATCACAGGGCGATAACTATGGCTACACCTTC. The chain couples TRBV10-3 to TRBJ1-2; D may be TRBD1 (6 bases). Germline V gene lookup returns CDR1 ENHRY and CDR2 SYGVKD. Trimming took 4 bases from V and 1 from J, leaving 19 bases between them. This CDR3 is built from 17 residues.